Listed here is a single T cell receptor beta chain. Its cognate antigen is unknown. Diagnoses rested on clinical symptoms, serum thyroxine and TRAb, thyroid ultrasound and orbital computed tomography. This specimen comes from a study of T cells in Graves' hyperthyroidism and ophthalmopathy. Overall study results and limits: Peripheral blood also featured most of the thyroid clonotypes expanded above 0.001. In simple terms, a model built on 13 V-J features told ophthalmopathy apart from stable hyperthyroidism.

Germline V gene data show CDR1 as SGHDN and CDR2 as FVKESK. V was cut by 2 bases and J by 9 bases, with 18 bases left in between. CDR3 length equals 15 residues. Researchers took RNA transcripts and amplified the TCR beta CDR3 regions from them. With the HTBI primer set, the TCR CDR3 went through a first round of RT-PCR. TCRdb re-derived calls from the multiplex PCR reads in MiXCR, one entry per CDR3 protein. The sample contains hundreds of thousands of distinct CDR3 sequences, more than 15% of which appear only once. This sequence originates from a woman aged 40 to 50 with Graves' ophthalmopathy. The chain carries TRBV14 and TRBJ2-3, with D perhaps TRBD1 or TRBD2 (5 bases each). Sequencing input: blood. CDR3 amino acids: CASSQIRGLDSTQYF. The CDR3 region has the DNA TGTGCCAGCAGCCAAATCCGGGGCCTCGACTCCACGCAGTATTTT.